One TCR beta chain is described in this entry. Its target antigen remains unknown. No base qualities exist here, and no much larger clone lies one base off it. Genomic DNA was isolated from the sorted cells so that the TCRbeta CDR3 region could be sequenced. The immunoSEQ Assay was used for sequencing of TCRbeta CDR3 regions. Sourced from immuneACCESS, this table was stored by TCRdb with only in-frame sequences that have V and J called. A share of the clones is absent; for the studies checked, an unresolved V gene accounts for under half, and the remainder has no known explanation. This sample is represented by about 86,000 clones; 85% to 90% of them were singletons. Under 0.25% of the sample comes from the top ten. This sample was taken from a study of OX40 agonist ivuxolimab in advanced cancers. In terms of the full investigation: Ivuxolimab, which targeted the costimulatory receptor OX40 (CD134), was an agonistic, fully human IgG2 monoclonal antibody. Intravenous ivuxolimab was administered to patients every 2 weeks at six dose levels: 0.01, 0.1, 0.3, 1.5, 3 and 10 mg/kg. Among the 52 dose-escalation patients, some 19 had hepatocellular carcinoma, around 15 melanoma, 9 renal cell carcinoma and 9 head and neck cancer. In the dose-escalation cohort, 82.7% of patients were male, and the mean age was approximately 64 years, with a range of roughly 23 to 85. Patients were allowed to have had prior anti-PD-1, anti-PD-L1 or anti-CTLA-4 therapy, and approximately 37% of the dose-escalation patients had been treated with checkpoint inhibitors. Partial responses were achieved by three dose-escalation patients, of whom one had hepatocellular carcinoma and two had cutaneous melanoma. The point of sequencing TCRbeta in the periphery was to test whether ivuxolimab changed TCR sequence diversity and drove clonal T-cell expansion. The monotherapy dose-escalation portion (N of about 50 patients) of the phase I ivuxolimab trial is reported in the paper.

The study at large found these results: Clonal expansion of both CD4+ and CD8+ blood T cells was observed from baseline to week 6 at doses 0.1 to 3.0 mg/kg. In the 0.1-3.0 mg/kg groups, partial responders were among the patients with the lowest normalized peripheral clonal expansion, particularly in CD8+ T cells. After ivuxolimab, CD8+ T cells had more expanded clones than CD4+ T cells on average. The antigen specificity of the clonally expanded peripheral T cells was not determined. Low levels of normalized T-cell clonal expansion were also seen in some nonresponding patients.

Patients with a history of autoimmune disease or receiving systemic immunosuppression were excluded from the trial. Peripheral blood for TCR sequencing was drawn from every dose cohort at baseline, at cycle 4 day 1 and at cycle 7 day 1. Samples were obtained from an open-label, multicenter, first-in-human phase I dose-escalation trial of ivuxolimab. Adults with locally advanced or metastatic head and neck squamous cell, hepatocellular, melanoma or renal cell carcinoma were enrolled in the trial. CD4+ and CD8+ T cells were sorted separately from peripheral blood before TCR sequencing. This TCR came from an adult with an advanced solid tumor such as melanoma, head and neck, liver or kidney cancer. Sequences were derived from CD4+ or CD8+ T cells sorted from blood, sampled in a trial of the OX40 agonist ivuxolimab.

The nucleotide sequence reads as follows: TGTGCCAGCAGTGAAATGGGTGAACTATATGGCTACACCTTC. Translated, this is CASSEMGELYGYTF. The rearranged segments are TRBV2 and TRBJ1-2, with the D gene uncertain. In the germline V gene, CDR1 corresponds to SNHLY and CDR2 to FYNNEI. Including cysteine and phenylalanine, the CDR3 has 14 amino acids. Just CDR3 DNA is preserved here, 42 bases in frame from base 1. V drops 2 bases and J drops 5 bases, leaving 12 bases in between.